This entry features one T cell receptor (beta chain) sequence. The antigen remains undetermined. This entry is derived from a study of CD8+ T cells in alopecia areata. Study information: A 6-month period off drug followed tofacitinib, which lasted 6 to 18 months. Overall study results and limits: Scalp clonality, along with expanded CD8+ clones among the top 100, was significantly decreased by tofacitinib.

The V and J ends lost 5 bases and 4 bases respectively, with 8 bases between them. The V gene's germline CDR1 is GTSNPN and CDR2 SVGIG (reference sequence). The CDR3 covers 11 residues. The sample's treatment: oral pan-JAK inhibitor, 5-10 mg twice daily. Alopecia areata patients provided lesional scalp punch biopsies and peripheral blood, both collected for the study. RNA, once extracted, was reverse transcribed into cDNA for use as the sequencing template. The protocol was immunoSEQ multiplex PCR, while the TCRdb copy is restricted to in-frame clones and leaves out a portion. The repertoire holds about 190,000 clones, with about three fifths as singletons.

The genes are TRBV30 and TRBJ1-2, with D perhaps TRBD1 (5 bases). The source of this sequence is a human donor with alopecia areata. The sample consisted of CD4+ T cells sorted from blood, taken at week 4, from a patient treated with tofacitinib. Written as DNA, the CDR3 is TGTGCCTGGGGGGGTTCCTATGGCTACACCTTC. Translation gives CAWGGSYGYTF.